This T cell receptor beta chain was identified in a study of human T cells and chemical hapten exposure. Study details: Patients got weekly scalp diphenylcyclopropenone doses over the roughly 22-week study. Regarding the study as a whole: Sensitizing with DPC caused no change in TCRs above 1 in 1000 frequency.

Authors' data handling: Sample-level TCR yields exhibited a median of around 100,000, with a range of roughly 20,000 to 690,600. One entry per CDR3 protein results from TCRdb running MiXCR on the RACE reads. TCRdb's processing, not the authors', yielded these V and J calls. The sample consists of 40,000 to 50,000 distinct CDR3 sequences, around 3.8% of them appearing once. This clonotype has a count of ten or more. What it binds is unknown. Time point defined: patch test 1, 2 weeks after DPC sensitization. Documented treatment: therapeutic diphenylcyclopropenone sensitization with weekly scalp DPC. Researchers extracted total RNA from unfractionated whole blood. Those who donated were patients with alopecia, 18 to 70 years of age, and suitable for DPC. CDR3 length: 16 amino acids. J was trimmed by 5 bases and V by 5 bases; bases with no gene match: 10.

Material: whole blood, obtained in connection with sensitization to the hapten diphenylcyclopropenone (DPC). The gene calls are TRBV12-3 or TRBV12-4 and TRBJ2-2; 8 nucleotides match TRBD1. This receptor was taken from a man aged 50 or older with alopecia areata. Some clones in this sample may be carry-over from other donors' samples. CDR3 in amino acids: CASSELGQAVTGELFF. DNA for the CDR3: TGTGCCAGCAGTGAGTTGGGACAGGCCGTAACCGGGGAGCTGTTTTTT.